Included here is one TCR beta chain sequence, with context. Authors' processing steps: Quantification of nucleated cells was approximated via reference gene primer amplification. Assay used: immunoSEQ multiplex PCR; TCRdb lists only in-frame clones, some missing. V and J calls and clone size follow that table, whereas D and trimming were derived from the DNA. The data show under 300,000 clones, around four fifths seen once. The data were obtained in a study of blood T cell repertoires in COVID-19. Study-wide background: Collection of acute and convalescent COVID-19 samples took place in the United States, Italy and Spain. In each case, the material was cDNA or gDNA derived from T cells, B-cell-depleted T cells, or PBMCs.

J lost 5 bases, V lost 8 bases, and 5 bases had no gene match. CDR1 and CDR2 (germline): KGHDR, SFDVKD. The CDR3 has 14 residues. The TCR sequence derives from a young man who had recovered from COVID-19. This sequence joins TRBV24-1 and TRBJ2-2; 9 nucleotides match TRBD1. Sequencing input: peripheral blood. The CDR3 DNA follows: TGTGCCACCACCTACAGGGGGCGGACCGGGGAGCTGTTTTTT. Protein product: CATTYRGRTGELFF.